Listed here is a single T cell receptor (beta chain). Sequencing was performed with immunoSEQ multiplex PCR; in TCRdb, only in-frame clones are kept and a portion is missing. The table includes around 200,000 clones, roughly 80% detected once. This entry belongs to a study of blood T cell repertoires in COVID-19. Study context: PBMCs, B-cell-depleted T cells, or T cells provided the cDNA or gDNA that made up the material.

In germline, CDR1 is SQVTM, CDR2 ANQGSEA. V was pared by 0 bases and J by 5 bases, with 7 bases between. This CDR3 is 12 amino acids long. The chain uses TRBV29-1 and TRBJ1-1; D unresolved. This receptor was taken from an elderly woman with active or convalescent COVID-19. The sequenced sample was peripheral blood. The CDR3 nucleotides are TGCAGCGTTGAAGATTCGGGGACTGAAGCTTTCTTT. Amino acids: CSVEDSGTEAFF.